What follows is one T cell receptor (beta chain) and its context. Its antigen specificity is not known. Base qualities are not at hand, and no much larger clone is one base apart. This specimen belongs to a study of CD8+CD57+ T cells in acquired aplastic anemia (dated by TCRdb to between 2018 and 2020). As for the study more broadly: Extracted DNA from sorted CD4+ and CD8+ cells averaged around 3.2 ug, ranging from about 0.18 to 27.4 ug. An average of about 10 million reads for CD4+ cells and roughly 11 million reads for CD8+ cells was obtained from healthy donor samples. The study at large found these results: Roughly 30 CD8+ CDR3 sequences were shared between patients and controls but appeared highly expressed in patients and within their immunodominant clones. Patients and healthy controls showed no significant difference in CD8+ Simpson's diversity (P=0.060).

The CDR3 spans 18 residues, from the cysteine through the phenylalanine. The CDR3 DNA has 54 bases and is translated from base 1. V ends up 5 bases short and J 2 bases short, with an unmatched junction base count of 13. The germline V gene specifies MGHRA as CDR1 and YSYEKL as CDR2. Genomic DNA was used as template for profiling of TCR beta VDJ combinations and CDR3 sequences. TCR repertoire sequencing was run on an Illumina HiSeq 2000. Under the source paper's analysis protocol: Repertoire assessment relied on Simpson's diversity index, CDR3 size and DJ length profiles, and TRBV/TRBJ rearrangement plots. The most abundant DNA sequence in the deep sequencing data was taken as the immunodominant clone. CDR3 amino acid sequences were screened for sharing across subjects and compared with published repertoires and the VDJdb database. Starting from the raw public reads, TCRdb applied fastp trimming at Q25, assembled clones with MiXCR and retained in-frame beta chains. Each entry is one CDR3 protein sequence, shown with its most common DNA and genes. For this entry, the V and J calls and clone size follow TCRdb and not the study's own pipeline. Within this sample are about 220,000 distinct CDR3 sequences, with about 37% of them counted one time only. In total, the top ten clones hold 1% to 1.3% of the sample.

In the study, sorted CD4+ and CD8+ blood T cells from patients with severe aplastic anemia and from healthy subjects underwent deep sequencing of TCR repertoires. Ficoll-Paque density gradient centrifugation was used to isolate peripheral blood mononuclear cells. Before DNA was extracted, CD4+ and CD8+ T cells were sorted using either FACS or magnetic beads. This sequence originates from a human donor in good health, serving as a control. Sequenced material: sorted CD4+, CD8+, or CD8+CD57+ T cells (not recorded which) from PBMCs. The rearranged chain carries TRBV4-1 and TRBJ1-3; 9 central bases correspond to TRBD1. Read as DNA, the sequence is TGCGCCAGCAGCTCCCGCCTTTTCAGGACAGGGGCTGGAAACACCATATATTTT. It translates to CASSSRLFRTGAGNTIYF.